This TCR beta chain derives from a study of regulatory T cells in long-lasting Graves disease. Relying on iRepertoire HTBI primers and Arm-PCR of CDR3 regions, the team built TCR beta libraries. TCRdb re-called the multiplex PCR reads through MiXCR, storing one row per CDR3 protein. The sample yields about 620,000 distinct CDR3 sequences, 16% seen once. This clonotype has just a few counts. Its antigen is currently unknown. Findings and caveats of the study: Compared with new cases, persistent Graves' patients showed reduced TCR diversity. Persistent disease samples used TRBV28, TRBJ1-2 and TRBJ2-5 preferentially.

The CDR3 extends over 14 amino acids. V was pared by 5 bases and J by 1 base, with 12 bases between. Germline V lookup: CDR1 LNHDA, CDR2 SQIVND (reference sequence). Time point meaning: newly diagnosed GD, antithyroid drugs for less than 3 months. Extracted RNA from PBMCs served as the source of the TCR library. A further study also used this sample, focusing on T cells in Graves' hyperthyroidism and ophthalmopathy. That source adds: First-round RT-PCR targeting the TCR CDR3 was performed with the HTBI primer set.

The source material was peripheral blood mononuclear cells (PBMCs), sampled at new diagnosis, from a patient treated with antithyroid drugs. This TCR was sampled from a young woman with Graves disease. The chain links TRBV19 to TRBJ2-7; no clear D. The CDR3 DNA is TGTGCCAGTAGTCCCTGGGCCCTGTCCTACGAGCAGTACTTC. Translation gives CASSPWALSYEQYF.